Following are 10 T cell receptor beta chains from one sample sequenced in a study of blood T cell repertoires in COVID-19. Assay: immunoSEQ multiplex PCR; the TCRdb copy retains only in-frame clones and omits some. The sample records over 150,000 clones, around 84% being singletons. The sequenced material came from peripheral blood. These receptors all stem from a man at least 80 years old with acute or convalescent COVID-19.

This chain uses TRBV7-6 with TRBJ2-1; perhaps TRBD2 as D (5 bases). Per germline, CDR1 SGHVS and CDR2 FNYEAQ. The CDR3 covers 15 residues. V gave up 1 base and J gave up 5 bases, with 12 bases separating them. The CDR3 DNA sequence: TGTGCCAGCAGCTTAGGCGGGTTGGCGGACAATGAGCAGTTCTTC. Protein sequence: CASSLGGLADNEQFF.

The chain employs TRBV5-4 and TRBJ2-1; tentatively, D is TRBD2 (6 bases). Per the germline V gene, CDR1 is SGHNT and CDR2 is YYREEE (reference sequence). The CDR3 totals 15 residues. V lost 1 base, J lost 5 bases, and 13 bases lay in between. DNA of the CDR3: TGTGCCAGCAGCTTGTCTAGGACTAACAACAATGAGCAGTTCTTC. Translating gives CASSLSRTNNNEQFF.

The chain employs TRBV6-2 or TRBV6-3 and TRBJ1-5; no clear D gene. The CDR3 loop spans 15 amino acids. Per the germline V gene, CDR1 is MNHEY and CDR2 is SVGEGT. Between the trimmed V and J ends, which lost 2 bases and 3 bases, there was a span of 11 bases. DNA of the CDR3: TGTGCCAGCAGTTACAGGAACAGAGACAATCAGCCCCAGCATTTT. This translates into CASSYRNRDNQPQHF.

The rearrangement joins TRBV21-1 to TRBJ2-7; no DNA check was done on the table's D call, TRBD2. TRBV21-1 is a known pseudogene. The CDR3 is 16 amino acids. The CDR3 reads CASSKKREIQIYEQYF. CDR3 in DNA: TGTGCCAGCAGCAAAAAGAGGGAAATCCAGATCTACGAGCAGTACTTC.

This chain links TRBV7-9 with TRBJ1-1; D possibly corresponds to TRBD1 (6 bases). Between the trimmed V and J ends, which lost 1 base and 1 base, there was a span of 10 bases. The CDR3 has 15 residues. Germline-derived CDR1 and CDR2 are SEHNR and FQNEAQ (reference sequence). In DNA, the CDR3 is TGTGCCAGCAGCTTAGTGGGGGACACGAACACTGAAGCTTTCTTT. Translating it yields CASSLVGDTNTEAFF.

The rearrangement uses TRBV7-9 and TRBJ1-2; 7 nucleotides match TRBD1. Germline values: CDR1 SEHNR, CDR2 FQNEAQ (reference sequence). The CDR3 extends over 14 amino acids. The ends lost 5 bases at V and 8 bases at J; junction bases unmatched: 11. The CDR3 DNA reads TGTGCCAGCAGCGCAATACAGGGGATTGTCGGCTACACCTTC. Amino acids: CASSAIQGIVGYTF.

This rearrangement joins TRBV6-5 to TRBJ1-4, with 9 nucleotides matching TRBD1. The J segment lost 10 bases and the V segment lost 4 bases, leaving 13 bases of the junction unmatched. CDR1 is MNHEY, CDR2 SVGAGI, per germline. This CDR3 comprises 16 residues. Written as DNA, the CDR3 is TGTGCCAGCAGTTCCGGCACCGGGACAGGGAATCGAAAACTGTTTTTT. Protein sequence: CASSSGTGTGNRKLFF.

The count of this clone is one. The V gene is TRBV7-3, the J gene TRBJ2-2; the match to TRBD2 covers 11 bases. The germline gives CDR1 SGHTA, CDR2 FQGTGA. This CDR3 spans 17 amino acids. Trimming took 0 bases from V and 0 from J; bases not matched to a gene: 0. The CDR3 is CASSLTSGGANTGELFF. CDR3 in DNA: TGTGCCAGCAGCTTAACTAGCGGGGGGGCGAACACCGGGGAGCTGTTTTTT.

The gene calls are TRBV24-1 and TRBJ1-2; weak D call: TRBD1 (6 bases). Trimming pared 4 bases from V and 4 bases from J, leaving 12 bases between. Per germline, CDR1 KGHDR and CDR2 SFDVKD. The CDR3 totals 14 residues. Here the CDR3 DNA reads TGTGCCACCAGTGAATCAGGGGACGGCTATGGCTACACCTTC. It encodes CATSESGDGYGYTF.

This clone was counted a few times. The rearrangement joins TRBV11-3 to TRBJ2-2; the match to TRBD1 covers 7 bases. CDR3 size: 15 residues. Germline V gene lookup returns CDR1 SGHNT and CDR2 YENEEA. V lost 5 bases, J lost 0 bases, and 3 bases stayed unmatched. The CDR3 spells CASSAGTANTGELFF. Here the CDR3 DNA reads TGTGCCAGCAGCGCCGGGACAGCGAACACCGGGGAGCTGTTTTTT.